This is a list of T cell receptor beta chains from one sample in a study of graft-versus-host responses after intestinal transplantation. Their antigens are not known. TCRdb's copy holds only in-frame clones and misses some; the assay was immunoSEQ multiplex PCR. The sample contains around 100,000 clones, roughly 87% of which appear only once. The specimen comprised unstimulated CD4+ T cells sorted from spleen or lymph node cells, sampled before intestinal transplant. The receptor set was obtained from a human donor who received an intestinal transplant. Each CDR3 is given with its conserved first and last residue. A D gene is named only where the DNA matches it firmly. Not every row has a clone size; where given, it reads once, few, many or a size class.

TRBD1	once	TRBJ2-5	15	TRBV30	CAWTLGDSYSGTQYF	TGTGCCTGGACTCTTGGGGACAGCTATTCGGGGACCCAGTACTTC
TRBD1	NA	TRBJ1-3	13	TRBV28	CASSAGQGPTIYF	TGTGCCAGCAGTGCGGGACAGGGCCCCACCATATATTTT
NA	NA	TRBJ1-6	14	TRBV5-6	CASSLVGYNSPLHF	TGTGCCAGCAGCTTGGTGGGTTATAATTCACCCCTCCACTTT
NA	once	TRBJ2-7	14	TRBV6-1	CASSRRDAAYEQYF	TGTGCCAGCAGTCGCCGGGACGCCGCCTACGAGCAGTACTTC
TRBD2	NA	TRBJ2-1	16	TRBV7-3	CASSAQSGRSDNEQFF	TGTGCCAGCAGCGCCCAAAGCGGGAGATCCGACAATGAGCAGTTCTTC
TRBD1	NA	TRBJ1-2	14	TRBV7-9	CASSSKPGQGAVTF	TGTGCCAGCAGCTCAAAGCCGGGACAGGGGGCGGTCACCTTC
TRBD1	NA	TRBJ2-5	15	TRBV5-4	CASSLDPGGQETQYF	TGTGCCAGCAGCTTGGATCCAGGGGGCCAAGAGACCCAGTACTTC
TRBD2	NA	TRBJ2-1	16	TRBV5-1	CASSLGASGRPHEQFF	TGCGCCAGCAGCTTGGGTGCTAGCGGGAGGCCCCATGAGCAGTTCTTC
NA	NA	TRBJ2-1	18	TRBV4-1	CASSQDPRRKSSYNEQFF	TGCGCCAGCAGCCAAGATCCCCGTCGTAAGAGCTCCTACAATGAGCAGTTCTTC
NA	NA	TRBJ1-3	18	TRBV9	CASSSQGRGTDSGNTIYF	TGTGCCAGCAGCTCCCAGGGGAGGGGGACCGATTCTGGAAACACCATATATTTT
TRBD1	NA	TRBJ2-7	15	TRBV29-1	CSVTPRGTGSYEQYF	TGCAGCGTCACACCCAGGGGGACGGGCTCCTACGAGCAGTACTTC
NA	NA	TRBJ1-1	14	TRBV18	CASSFTGLNTEAFF	TGTGCCAGCTCATTTACAGGGCTGAACACTGAAGCTTTCTTT
NA	NA	TRBJ1-1	14	TRBV6-5	CASSYASGDTEAFF	TGTGCCAGCAGTTACGCGTCAGGGGACACTGAAGCTTTCTTT
TRBD1	once	TRBJ2-1	15	TRBV5-1	CASSTGQAFENEQFF	TGCGCCAGCAGCACCGGACAGGCCTTTGAGAATGAGCAGTTCTTC
NA	NA	TRBJ2-5	15	TRBV19	CASSPGTSPRETQYF	TGTGCCAGTAGTCCTGGGACTTCCCCCAGAGAGACCCAGTACTTC
NA	NA	TRBJ1-1	10	TRBV29-1	CSVANTEAFF	TGCAGCGTTGCTAACACTGAAGCTTTCTTT
NA	NA	TRBJ1-5	16	TRBV21-1	CASSSSTGQDNQPQHF	TGTGCCAGCAGCAGCTCAACGGGACAGGACAATCAGCCCCAGCATTTT
NA	NA	TRBJ2-1	16	TRBV5-6	CASSSWGVADYNEQFF	TGTGCCAGCAGCTCCTGGGGGGTAGCGGATTACAATGAGCAGTTCTTC
NA	NA	TRBJ2-7	14	TRBV11-2	CASSLDAGSYEQYF	TGTGCCAGCAGCTTAGACGCAGGGTCCTACGAGCAGTACTTC
NA	NA	TRBJ1-1	13	TRBV5-6	CASSLVDSTEAFF	TGTGCCAGCAGCTTGGTCGACAGCACTGAAGCTTTCTTT
NA	NA	TRBJ2-1	13	TRBV7-9	CASSFSAGNEQFF	TGTGCCAGCAGCTTTTCGGCGGGCAATGAGCAGTTCTTC
TRBD2	once	TRBJ2-7	13	TRBV6-5	CASSPSGGYEQYF	TGTGCCAGCAGTCCTAGCGGGGGCTACGAGCAGTACTTC
NA	NA	TRBJ2-5	14	TRBV10-3	CAISESTGSETQYF	TGTGCCATCAGTGAGTCGACGGGCTCGGAGACCCAGTACTTC
NA	NA	TRBJ2-5	14	TRBV5-1	CASSLSLVRETQYF	TGCGCCAGCAGCTTGAGTTTGGTTCGGGAGACCCAGTACTTC
NA	once	TRBJ2-2	16	TRBV5-1	CASSLERTLNTGELFF	TGCGCCAGCAGCTTGGAGAGGACATTGAACACCGGGGAGCTGTTTTTT
NA	NA	TRBJ2-7	15	TRBV11-2	CASSLRAVLAYEQYF	TGTGCCAGCAGCTTAAGGGCGGTCCTTGCTTACGAGCAGTACTTC
NA	NA	TRBJ2-7	14	TRBV7-9	CASSRTLSSYEQYF	TGTGCCAGCAGCCGGACTCTAAGCTCCTACGAGCAGTACTTC
NA	NA	TRBJ2-1	14	TRBV7-2	CASSLKLETTEQFF	TGTGCCAGCAGCTTGAAACTAGAGACGACTGAGCAGTTCTTC
NA	NA	TRBJ1-6	12	TRBV9	CASSRGTSPLHF	TGTGCCAGCAGCCGGGGCACTTCACCCCTCCACTTT
NA	NA	TRBJ2-1	18	TRBV7-3	CASSLKSWAGSSYNEQFF	TGTGCCAGCAGCTTAAAATCGTGGGCGGGTAGCTCCTACAATGAGCAGTTCTTC
NA	NA	TRBJ2-2	14	TRBV7-7	CASSLSWNTGELFF	TGTGCCAGCAGCTTAAGCTGGAACACCGGGGAGCTGTTTTTT
NA	NA	TRBJ2-5	13	TRBV19	CASSPQGAETQYF	TGTGCCAGTAGTCCTCAGGGCGCGGAGACCCAGTACTTC
TRBD1	NA	TRBJ2-7	15	TRBV4-1	CASSQTRDSHYEQYF	TGCGCCAGCAGCCAAACACGGGACAGTCACTACGAGCAGTACTTC
TRBD1	NA	TRBJ1-1	13	TRBV6-5	CASTGQANTEAFF	TGTGCCAGCACCGGACAGGCAAACACTGAAGCTTTCTTT
NA	NA	TRBJ2-1	13	TRBV6-5	CASRLDYYNEQFF	TGTGCCAGCAGACTCGACTACTACAATGAGCAGTTCTTC
TRBD1	NA	TRBJ1-1	19	TRBV5-1	CASSLEPRDRGPRRTEAFF	TGCGCCAGCAGCTTGGAACCCCGGGACAGGGGCCCGAGGAGGACTGAAGCTTTCTTT
NA	NA	TRBJ2-2	15	TRBV9	CASSVAGANTGELFF	TGTGCCAGCAGCGTAGCGGGAGCGAACACCGGGGAGCTGTTTTTT
TRBD1	NA	TRBJ1-1	14	TRBV6-5	CASIPRGLGTEAFF	TGTGCCAGCATCCCCAGGGGGCTGGGCACTGAAGCTTTCTTT
NA	few	TRBJ1-6	14	TRBV10-3	CAISESMTNSPLHF	TGTGCCATCAGTGAGTCGATGACAAATTCACCCCTCCACTTT
TRBD2	few	TRBJ2-1	14	TRBV10-2	CASSASGDYNEQFF	TGCGCCAGCAGTGCTAGCGGGGATTACAATGAGCAGTTCTTC
NA	NA	TRBJ1-5	14	TRBV19	CASSILRVSQPQHF	TGTGCCAGTAGTATCCTCAGGGTAAGTCAGCCCCAGCATTTT
NA	NA	TRBJ2-5	13	TRBV6-5	CASFAGPGRTQYF	TGTGCCAGCTTTGCAGGTCCGGGTCGAACCCAGTACTTC
NA	NA	TRBJ2-7	16	TRBV10-3	CAISESGQPNPYEQYF	TGTGCCATCAGTGAGTCTGGGCAGCCGAACCCCTACGAGCAGTACTTC